The clone carrying this T cell receptor beta chain has only a few counts. The PCR ran on 60 Vbeta and 13 Jbeta primers. Profiled with immunoSEQ multiplex PCR; TCRdb holds only in-frame clones, not every one. The data hold around 120,000 clones, with over 65% observed a single time. These data belong to a study of cytomegalovirus exposure and HLA in healthy donors. The CDR3 is 12 amino acids. After removal of 7 bases from V and 12 bases from J, the junction contained 9 bases not matched to a gene. Germline V gene sequence: CDR1 SQVTM, CDR2 ANQGSEA. The specimen was PBMCs. The chain carries TRBV29-1 and TRBJ1-4, with 9 bases fitting TRBD1. This clonotype was obtained from a woman aged 40 to 50 in good health and CMV-seropositive. CDR3 DNA sequence: TGCAGCGCTAGGACAGGGGATAGGGAACTGTTTTTT. Its protein is CSARTGDRELFF.